A selection of T cell receptor beta chains follows, all from one sample in a study of OX40 agonist ivuxolimab in advanced cancers. Method: immunoSEQ multiplex PCR; TCRdb's copy keeps in-frame clones and lacks some. This table holds 100,000 to 120,000 clones, approximately 89% found once. The starting material was CD4+ or CD8+ T cells sorted from blood, obtained in a trial of the OX40 agonist ivuxolimab. The receptors originated from an adult with an advanced solid tumor such as melanoma, head and neck, liver or kidney cancer. Both conserved end residues are part of each CDR3. The D gene is left open where the match is weak. The listing skips clone size in some rows; elsewhere it reads once, few, many or a size class.

len,j_gene,v_gene,d_gene,abundance,CDR3nt,CDR3aa
14,TRBJ1-5,TRBV7-2,.,.,TGTGCCAGCAGCTTAGTAGACGGGGGGCAGCCCCAGCATTTT,CASSLVDGGQPQHF
14,TRBJ1-3,TRBV19,.,few,TGTGCCAGCCAAATCCGGAGCTCTGGAAACACCATATATTTT,CASQIRSSGNTIYF
17,TRBJ2-1,TRBV4-1,TRBD2,.,TGCGCCAGCAGCCAAGATGGGCGGGAGGGCCTGAGGAATGAGCAGTTCTTC,CASSQDGREGLRNEQFF
15,TRBJ1-5,TRBV9,.,.,TGTGCCAGCAGCGTAGACGGGAATAGCAATCAGCCCCAGCATTTT,CASSVDGNSNQPQHF
14,TRBJ1-3,TRBV25-1,.,.,TGTGCCAGCAGTGGGGACCCGGCGGTAAACACCATATATTTT,CASSGDPAVNTIYF
15,TRBJ2-3,TRBV9,.,.,TGTGCCAGCAGCCCCGGAACACTTGGAACAGATACGCAGTATTTT,CASSPGTLGTDTQYF
16,TRBJ2-5,TRBV9,TRBD1,.,TGTGCCAGCAGCGTATCTGTGACAGGGGGAGGAGAGACCCAGTACTTC,CASSVSVTGGGETQYF
15,TRBJ1-2,TRBV5-4,TRBD1,.,TGTGCCAGCAGCTTGGTGGCAGGGGGCAGGGGTGGCTACACCTTC,CASSLVAGGRGGYTF
14,TRBJ1-4,TRBV5-1,.,once,TGCGCCAGCAGCCGCAGTGCAACTAATGAAAAACTGTTTTTT,CASSRSATNEKLFF
15,TRBJ1-6,TRBV6-6,TRBD1,.,TGTGCCAGCAGTTTCCCCCGACAGGGTAATTCACCCCTCCACTTT,CASSFPRQGNSPLHF
14,TRBJ2-7,TRBV5-5,TRBD1,few,TGTGCCAGCAGCTTAACAGGGGTGGGCTACGAGCAGTACTTC,CASSLTGVGYEQYF
13,TRBJ2-5,TRBV7-3,.,.,TGTGCCAGCAGCTTAAATAGGATGGAGACCCAGTACTTC,CASSLNRMETQYF
14,TRBJ2-6,TRBV11-2,.,.,TGTGCCAGCAGCTTTAGCTCTGGGGCCAACGTCCTGACTTTC,CASSFSSGANVLTF
12,TRBJ1-1,TRBV30,.,few,TGTGCCTGGAAGCGGGGGAACACTGAAGCTTTCTTT,CAWKRGNTEAFF
15,TRBJ1-2,TRBV28,.,.,TGTGCCAGCAGTTTCCTGGGGGGCGCATCCTATGGCTACACCTTC,CASSFLGGASYGYTF
12,TRBJ2-7,TRBV19,.,.,TGTGCCAGTAGTATAAACAGCTACGAGCAGTACTTC,CASSINSYEQYF
13,TRBJ1-6,TRBV10-3,.,.,TGTGCCACCAGACCTGAGGGGCATTCACCCCTCCACTTT,CATRPEGHSPLHF
15,TRBJ1-3,TRBV6-6,TRBD1,.,TGTGCCAGCAGAGCGACAGGGGTTTTGGGAAACACCATATATTTT,CASRATGVLGNTIYF
14,TRBJ2-5,TRBV19,.,.,TGTGCCAGTAGTTCAAATTGGGGCCAAGAGACCCAGTACTTC,CASSSNWGQETQYF
14,TRBJ1-3,TRBV5-1,.,.,TGCGCCAGCAGCTTGGAGGGGTCTGGAAACACCATATATTTT,CASSLEGSGNTIYF
16,TRBJ1-3,TRBV6-6,.,.,TGTGCCAGCACTTCTGGCGCGGGAGTCCACCTTGACACCATATATTTT,CASTSGAGVHLDTIYF
14,TRBJ1-2,TRBV6-6,TRBD1,.,TGTGCCAGCAGTTACACTGACAGGGGGCAGGGCTACACCTTC,CASSYTDRGQGYTF
17,TRBJ2-3,TRBV19,.,.,TGTGCCAGTAGTATTTTACTCGCCCCCAGATATACAGATACGCAGTATTTT,CASSILLAPRYTDTQYF
15,TRBJ2-2,TRBV10-3,.,.,TGTGCCATCAGTGAACCAACAGGGAACACCGGGGAGCTGTTTTTT,CAISEPTGNTGELFF
18,TRBJ2-3,TRBV7-3,.,.,TGTGCCAGCAGCTTATTACGGCCTAGTTTAACTAGCACAGATACGCAGTATTTT,CASSLLRPSLTSTDTQYF
15,TRBJ1-3,TRBV4-2,TRBD1,.,TGTGCCAGCAGCCAAGGGGGGGACAGTGGAAACACCATATATTTT,CASSQGGDSGNTIYF
14,TRBJ2-7,TRBV6-1,TRBD1,.,TGTGCCAGCAGCGATCCTGGACAGGGGAGCGAGCAGTACTTC,CASSDPGQGSEQYF
14,TRBJ1-2,TRBV6-5,.,.,TGTGCCAGCAGTACCCAAACGATGAACTATGGCTACACCTTC,CASSTQTMNYGYTF
15,TRBJ2-3,TRBV7-2,.,.,TGTGCCAGCAGCTTAGAACGGGGCCTCACAGATACGCAGTATTTT,CASSLERGLTDTQYF
15,TRBJ2-7,TRBV6-1,.,.,TGTGCCAGCATCCCGGACAGCCGGAGGGCCTACGAGCAGTACTTC,CASIPDSRRAYEQYF
13,TRBJ1-1,TRBV5-1,TRBD1,few,TGCGCCAGCAGCATAGGGGACAGGGGTGAAGCTTTCTTT,CASSIGDRGEAFF
18,TRBJ1-5,TRBV28,.,.,TGTGCCAGTAGCATGTCCCCCTCTCTAGGGGCGCTCGATCAGCCCCAGCATTTT,CASSMSPSLGALDQPQHF
13,TRBJ1-4,TRBV30,.,.,TGTGCCTGGAATTCTGCAACTAATGAAAAACTGTTTTTT,CAWNSATNEKLFF
16,TRBJ2-5,TRBV2,TRBD2,.,TGTGCCAGCAGTGTAGACCCACCGACCGGGGGGGAGACCCAGTACTTC,CASSVDPPTGGETQYF
14,TRBJ2-1,TRBV4-1,TRBD2,.,TGCGCCAGCAGCCCGCCCGGGAGGAGAAGGGAGCAGTTCTTC,CASSPPGRRREQFF
16,TRBJ2-5,TRBV5-1,TRBD1,.,TGCGCCAGCAGCTTGGCCATGTCAGGGGGAAAAGAGACCCAGTACTTC,CASSLAMSGGKETQYF
14,TRBJ2-5,TRBV29-1,.,.,TGCAGCGTATCGAGGGATGGGTCCCAAGAGACCCAGTACTTC,CSVSRDGSQETQYF
14,TRBJ1-2,TRBV4-1,TRBD1,.,TGCGCCAGCAGCCAAGAGGACAGGAACTATGGCTACACCTTC,CASSQEDRNYGYTF
15,TRBJ2-3,TRBV5-4,.,.,TGTGCCAGCAGCTTCGACTTGACAGACACAGATACGCAGTATTTT,CASSFDLTDTDTQYF
17,TRBJ1-4,TRBV5-1,TRBD1,.,TGCGCCAGCAGCCCGCAGGGACAGATATTCGCTAATGAAAAACTGTTTTTT,CASSPQGQIFANEKLFF
16,TRBJ1-1,TRBV19,TRBD1,.,TGTGCCAGCACTAGGGGGAGGGACAGGAATATGGCTGAAGCTTTCTTT,CASTRGRDRNMAEAFF
16,TRBJ1-2,TRBV9,TRBD1,.,TGTGCCAGCAGCGTCCAGTCCGGGACAGGGCCTTATGGCTACACCTTC,CASSVQSGTGPYGYTF
17,TRBJ1-2,TRBV15,TRBD1,.,TGTGCCACCAGCAGAGAGTATAACAGGGGCGCGGGCTATGGCTACACCTTC,CATSREYNRGAGYGYTF
12,TRBJ1-5,TRBV6-6,.,.,TGTGCCAGCAGGGGGGCCAATCAGCCCCAGCATTTT,CASRGANQPQHF
14,TRBJ2-1,TRBV7-9,.,.,TGTGCCAGCAGCCTCCGGACACCTTACAATGAGCAGTTCTTC,CASSLRTPYNEQFF
11,TRBJ2-7,TRBV20-1,.,.,TGCAGTGCTCCCGGGACCTACGAGCAGTACTTC,CSAPGTYEQYF
12,TRBJ2-5,TRBV6-1,.,.,TGTGCCAGCAGTCGACACCAAGAGACCCAGTACTTC,CASSRHQETQYF
14,TRBJ1-2,TRBV7-9,.,.,TGTGCCAGCAGCTCCGGGACTGACCCTTCTGGCTACACCTTC,CASSSGTDPSGYTF
11,TRBJ1-1,TRBV6-5,.,.,TGTGCCAGCAGGAAGGAGAACAAAGCTTTCTTT,CASRKENKAFF
18,TRBJ2-3,TRBV5-1,TRBD2,.,TGCGCCAGCAGGTCCGGGACTAGCGGAACGGGTAGCACAGATACGCAGTATTTT,CASRSGTSGTGSTDTQYF
15,TRBJ1-5,TRBV9,.,once,TGTGCCAGCAGCGTAGGACAGAATAGCAATCAGCCCCAGCATTTT,CASSVGQNSNQPQHF
14,TRBJ2-7,TRBV5-4,.,.,TGTGCCAGCAGCTTTGTAGGGAGAGACTACGAGCAGTACTTC,CASSFVGRDYEQYF
15,TRBJ1-5,TRBV5-1,.,.,TGCGCCAGCAGCTTGGAGTCAGGGCAGGATCAGCCCCAGCATTTT,CASSLESGQDQPQHF
18,TRBJ1-1,TRBV15,TRBD1,once,TGTGCCACCAGCAGAGATACAGGGGAGGGGTACAGCGCCACTGAAGCTTTCTTT,CATSRDTGEGYSATEAFF
15,TRBJ1-3,TRBV5-1,.,.,TGCGCCAGCAGCGTAGGGGGAGCCTCTGGAAACACCATATATTTT,CASSVGGASGNTIYF